These 10 T cell receptor beta chains originate from one sample sequenced in a study of response to subunit inactivated influenza vaccine. MiXCR, run by TCRdb on the RT-PCR reads, gives a single entry per CDR3 protein. This table has 450,000 to 550,000 distinct CDR3 sequences, roughly 27% appearing once. The sequenced sample was CD4+ T cells sorted from PBMCs, obtained roughly 5 days after vaccination. Every receptor here comes from a middle-aged man who received an inactivated influenza vaccine.

The chain carries TRBV2 and TRBJ1-6; 9 bases agree with TRBD1. CDR1 and CDR2 from the germline V gene are SNHLY and FYNNEI. With 4 bases clipped from V and 11 bases from J, the junction kept 9 bases outside the gene matches. This CDR3 contains 15 residues. The chain's CDR3 is CASSVQGAQGTPLHF. The CDR3 DNA is TGTGCCAGCAGTGTACAGGGGGCACAAGGGACACCCCTCCACTTT.

The chain carries TRBV10-3 and TRBJ1-1; 7 bases map to TRBD1. The V segment lost 10 bases and the J segment 5 bases; nucleotides outside the gene matches: 7. This CDR3 is 12 amino acids long. CDR1 and CDR2 from the germline V gene are ENHRY and SYGVKD. The DNA for the CDR3 is TGTGCCACCACAGGGGCTGATACTGAAGCTTTCTTT. It encodes CATTGADTEAFF.

Points on this clonotype: Being one base from a much bigger clone, this may be a read error. The chain joins TRBV20-1 to TRBJ1-4; D remains unclear. The CDR3 has 16 amino acids. CDR1 DFQATT and CDR2 SNEGSKA come from the germline V gene (reference sequence). The CDR3 sequence: CSTRPGGGPSNEKLFF. The CDR3 DNA is TGCAGTACTAGACCTGGAGGAGGGCCAAGTAATGAAAAACTGTTTTTT.

This clonotype has more than one count but fewer than ten. The chain is built from TRBV4-2 and TRBJ2-2, with 8 bases fitting TRBD1. V was clipped by 6 bases and J by 5 bases; unmatched bases: 8. This CDR3 has 15 amino acids. Germline CDR1 and CDR2: LGHNA and YNFKEQ. The CDR3 bases are TGTGCCAGCAGTTCAGGGGGCAGTAGGACCGGGGAGCTGTTTTTT. This translates into CASSSGGSRTGELFF.

This clonotype turned up a few times. The V gene is TRBV20-1, the J gene TRBJ2-5, with D perhaps matching TRBD1 or TRBD2 (6 bases each). CDR3 length: 11 amino acids. Per germline, CDR1 DFQATT and CDR2 SNEGSKA (reference sequence). Trimming took 6 bases from V and 13 from J, leaving 18 bases between them. CDR3 sequence: CSAEGGTLPYF. The CDR3 DNA sequence: TGCAGTGCCGAAGGGGGGACATTACCGTACTTC.

V usage is TRBV5-6 and J usage is TRBJ1-2; a possible D gene is TRBD1 (6 bases). This CDR3 is built from 13 residues. V lost 5 bases, J lost 5 bases, and 13 bases lay in between. Germline V gives CDR1 SGHDT, CDR2 YYEEEE. DNA of the CDR3: TGTGCCAGCAGTTTTCAGGGGTTATATGGCTACACCTTC. This gives the protein CASSFQGLYGYTF.

The rearrangement uses TRBV7-6 and TRBJ2-3; D is unresolved. V lost 5 bases and J lost 0, with 9 bases in between. Germline V gene sequence: CDR1 SGHVS, CDR2 FNYEAQ. This CDR3 is built from 14 residues. The CDR3 DNA reads as TGTGCCAGCAGCCCGAGCATTAGCACAGATACGCAGTATTTT. Protein product: CASSPSISTDTQYF. Looking up the rest from reference TRBV7-6 and TRBJ2-3 gives the full variable domain: GAGVSQSPRYKVTKRGQDVALRCDPISGHVSLYWYRQALGQGPEFLTYFNYEAQQDKSGLPNDRFSAERPEGSISTLTIQRTEQRDSAMYRCASSPSISTDTQYFGPGTRLTVL.

The chain carries TRBV4-2 and TRBJ2-5; TRBD2 agrees at 8 bases. Germline V gene sequence: CDR1 LGHNA, CDR2 YNFKEQ. The V segment lost 3 bases and the J segment 2 bases; nucleotides outside the gene matches: 5. The CDR3 runs 15 residues. The CDR3: CASSQTSAGQETQYF. In nucleotides, the CDR3 is TGTGCCAGCAGCCAGACTAGCGCAGGACAAGAGACCCAGTACTTC.

The V gene is TRBV9, the J gene TRBJ1-6; D uncertain. Germline loops: CDR1 SGDLS, CDR2 YYNGEE. This CDR3 is built from 14 residues. The ends were cut back, 4 bases at V and 8 bases at J, with 13 bases in the middle. The CDR3 DNA sequence: TGTGCCAGCAGCCCCAGTCTGGCAGATTCACCCCTCCACTTT. Protein sequence: CASSPSLADSPLHF.

The chain employs TRBV15 and TRBJ2-4; 8 nucleotides align to TRBD1. J was trimmed by 8 bases and V by 1 base; bases with no gene match: 4. This CDR3 region has 14 residues. CDR1 is LNHNV, CDR2 YYDKDF, per germline (reference sequence). The CDR3 DNA reads TGTGCCACCAGCAGAGGGGACAGGCTCGACATTCAGTACTTC. This sequence encodes CATSRGDRLDIQYF.